Each of the 21 T cell receptor beta chains below was sequenced from the same sample in a study of blood T cells in healthy people across ages. A second roughly 6 to 11 cycle PCR used barcoded and J-beta primers. TCRdb ran MiXCR on the 5' RACE reads and lists one entry per CDR3 protein. Here the sample spans about 1,500,000 distinct CDR3 sequences, roughly 27% being singletons. The sequencing input was blood. These TCRs come from a woman aged 25 to 39 in good health.

J is TRBJ1-5 and V is TRBV5-1; 9 bases match TRBD1. Germline loops: CDR1 SGHRS, CDR2 YFSETQ. V shed 4 bases and J 5 bases; nucleotides not matched to a gene: 7. This CDR3 spans 15 amino acids. CDR3 sequence reads: CASSLGTGRHQPQHF. CDR3 in DNA: TGCGCCAGCAGCCTCGGGACAGGGAGACATCAGCCCCAGCATTTT.

This clonotype was seen more than once but under ten times. The V and J genes are TRBV9 and TRBJ2-3; TRBD2 aligns across 10 bases. This CDR3 spans 16 amino acids. CDR1 is SGDLS and CDR2 is YYNGEE in the germline V gene. Unmatched junction bases numbered 4, after V lost 3 bases and J lost 0 bases. CDR3 DNA sequence: TGTGCCAGCAGCGAGGGACTAGCGCGAAGCACAGATACGCAGTATTTT. It yields the protein CASSEGLARSTDTQYF.

This clonotype was seen repeatedly, ten times or more. The rearrangement joins TRBV7-8 to TRBJ2-1; a weak D match, TRBD1 (5 bases). The CDR3 is made up of 17 amino acids. The V and J ends lost 3 bases and 7 bases respectively, with 22 bases between them. In germline, CDR1 is SGHVS, CDR2 FQNEAQ. Here the CDR3 reads CASSLPVHIEKGNEQFF. CDR3 nucleotides: TGTGCCAGCAGCTTGCCGGTACACATCGAAAAGGGGAATGAGCAGTTCTTC.

This CDR3 is CASSPQRRYNEQFF. The CDR3, as DNA: TGTGCCAGCAGCCCCCAAAGACGTTACAATGAGCAGTTCTTC. The chain joins TRBV14 to TRBJ2-1; D is ambiguous. This CDR3 region has 14 residues. V dropped 4 bases and J dropped 4 bases, with 11 bases sitting between them. Germline V gene data show CDR1 as SGHDN and CDR2 as FVKESK. The full variable domain, its missing parts supplied by reference TRBV14 and TRBJ2-1, is EAGVTQFPSHSVIEKGQTVTLRCDPISGHDNLYWYRRVMGKEIKFLLHFVKESKQDESGMPNNRFLAERTGGTYSTLKVQPAELEDSGVYFCASSPQRRYNEQFFGPGTRLTVL.

The chain joins TRBV20-1 to TRBJ2-7, with 7 nucleotides matching TRBD2. Germline-derived CDR1 and CDR2 are DFQATT and SNEGSKA (reference sequence). CDR3 length: 12 residues. The trim removed 6 bases at V and 2 bases at J, leaving 4 bases unmatched. Here the CDR3 reads CSATGGTYEQYF. The CDR3 DNA reads as TGCAGTGCAACCGGGGGGACCTACGAGCAGTACTTC.

Remarks on this clonotype: This may be a read error: a much more frequent sequence differs by one nucleotide. The CDR3 DNA reads as TGTGCCAGCAGCGAGCACAGGGGGGCCTGGAATGAGCAGTTCTTC. This codes for CASSEHRGAWNEQFF. The V call is TRBV9, the J call TRBJ2-1; TRBD1 aligns across 8 bases. CDR1 and CDR2 (germline): SGDLS, YYNGEE. Losses at the gene ends were 3 bases for V and 7 bases for J; bases not matched to a gene: 9. The length of the CDR3 is 15 residues. Using reference TRBV9 and TRBJ2-1 for the parts outside the CDR3, the full variable domain is DSGVTQTPKHLITATGQRVTLRCSPRSGDLSVYWYQQSLDQGLQFLIQYYNGEERAKGNILERFSAQQFPDLHSELNLSSLELGDSALYFCASSEHRGAWNEQFFGPGTRLTVL.

There are a few counts of this clonotype. The chain is built from TRBV6-1 and TRBJ1-1; 7 bases are a match to TRBD1. CDR1 is MNHNS, CDR2 SASEGT, per germline. Trimming took 7 bases from V and 0 from J; bases not matched to a gene: 5. The CDR3 totals 14 residues. In DNA, the CDR3 is TGTGCCAGCAATCAGGACAGGCTGAACACTGAAGCTTTCTTT. This codes for CASNQDRLNTEAFF.

The chain links TRBV7-9 to TRBJ2-7; TRBD2 matches 8 bases. The CDR3 sequence is 17 residues long. CDR1 is SEHNR, CDR2 FQNEAQ, per germline (reference sequence). The ends lost 5 bases at V and 3 bases at J; junction bases unmatched: 15. CDR3 in DNA: TGTGCCAGCAGCCCCGGGGGGGGGACACAGGATTTCTACGAGCAGTACTTC. It codes for CASSPGGGTQDFYEQYF.

A few counts support this clonotype. V usage is TRBV28 and J usage is TRBJ2-6; 9 nucleotides align to TRBD1. Germline lookup yields CDR1 MDHEN and CDR2 SYDVKM. The CDR3 runs to 16 residues. J lost 4 bases, V lost 2 bases, and 3 bases had no gene match. The CDR3 loop is CASSLNRGPGANVLTF. The CDR3, as DNA: TGTGCCAGCAGTTTAAACAGGGGGCCCGGGGCCAACGTCCTGACTTTC.

This clonotype was detected ten times or more. This chain links TRBV29-1 with TRBJ2-7; D might be TRBD1 or TRBD2, each matching 5 bases. V was pared by 6 bases and J by 2 bases, with 14 bases between. CDR3 length equals 13 residues. Germline CDR1 and CDR2: SQVTM and ANQGSEA. The CDR3 is CSVAGTVTYEQYF. CDR3 nucleotides: TGCAGCGTGGCCGGGACGGTCACCTACGAGCAGTACTTC.

This clonotype was found a few times. This chain links TRBV9 with TRBJ1-6, with D uncertain. The germline V gene encodes CDR1 SGDLS and CDR2 YYNGEE. The V and J ends lost 0 bases and 8 bases respectively, with 6 bases between them. The CDR3 length is 13 residues. This CDR3 is CASSVVGDSPLHF. The CDR3 DNA follows: TGTGCCAGCAGCGTAGTCGGGGATTCACCCCTCCACTTT. The full variable domain, with the rest looked up from reference TRBV9 and TRBJ1-6, is DSGVTQTPKHLITATGQRVTLRCSPRSGDLSVYWYQQSLDQGLQFLIQYYNGEERAKGNILERFSAQQFPDLHSELNLSSLELGDSALYFCASSVVGDSPLHFGNGTRLTVT.

The genes are TRBV10-3 and TRBJ2-7; a weak D match, TRBD2 (5 bases). Germline V gene data show CDR1 as ENHRY and CDR2 as SYGVKD. The V and J ends lost 7 bases and 7 bases respectively, with 23 bases between them. The CDR3 spans 15 residues. In nucleotides, the CDR3 is TGTGCCATCACCAAACGGTCTGGCCCGGAGGTGGAGCAGTACTTC. Protein sequence: CAITKRSGPEVEQYF.

This chain uses TRBV5-1 with TRBJ2-1; TRBD1 matches at 8 bases. V lost 6 bases, J lost 1 base, and 3 bases stayed unmatched. This CDR3 contains 14 residues. CDR1 and CDR2 from the germline V gene are SGHRS and YFSETQ. In DNA form, the CDR3 reads TGCGCCAGCACCCGACAGGGGTCCTACAATGAGCAGTTCTTC. It codes for CASTRQGSYNEQFF.

J is TRBJ2-3 and V is TRBV12-3 or TRBV12-4; D unclear. This CDR3 spans 14 amino acids. The V and J ends lost 1 base and 6 bases respectively, with 11 bases between them. The CDR3 DNA sequence: TGTGCCAGCAGTTTAGTTTTGGTGGGGGATACGCAGTATTTT. It translates to CASSLVLVGDTQYF.

As regards this clonotype: A much larger clone sits a single nucleotide away, making a read error possible. CDR3 sequence reads: CASSGQRYGYTF. CDR3 sequence (DNA): TGTGCCAGCAGCGGACAGCGCTATGGCTACACCTTC. The chain is built from TRBV9 and TRBJ1-2, with TRBD1 as a possible D gene (5 bases). CDR1 and CDR2 (germline): SGDLS, YYNGEE. The CDR3 is 12 amino acids. V was clipped by 3 bases and J by 4 bases, with 7 bases between them.

This clonotype was observed a handful of times. The chain employs TRBV12-3 or TRBV12-4 and TRBJ1-5, with 7 nucleotides matching TRBD1. With V trimmed by 6 bases and J by 3 bases, 8 bases remained unmatched. The CDR3 spans 15 residues. CDR3 in DNA: TGTGCCAGCAGCACGGCAGGGGGAAACAATCAGCCCCAGCATTTT. It specifies CASSTAGGNNQPQHF.

This chain joins TRBV9 and TRBJ2-5, with D tentatively TRBD1 (6 bases). The germline CDR1 and CDR2 sequences are SGDLS and YYNGEE. Trimming took off 4 bases at V and 0 bases at J, with 13 bases between the two ends. The CDR3 contains 15 residues. The CDR3 DNA sequence: TGTGCCAGCAGCAACGGTGACAGGTACCAAGAGACCCAGTACTTC. Amino acid sequence: CASSNGDRYQETQYF.

This clonotype was counted at least ten times. This chain uses TRBV29-1 with TRBJ1-2, with a possible D match to TRBD1 (6 bases). Germline CDR1 reads SQVTM; CDR2 reads ANQGSEA. The CDR3 runs to 13 residues. V was clipped by 6 bases and J by 5 bases, with 16 bases between them. The CDR3 nucleotides are TGCAGCGTCCGGACAGACTACCAGTATGGCTACACCTTC. Amino acids: CSVRTDYQYGYTF.

V gene TRBV20-1 combines with J gene TRBJ2-7; D may be TRBD1 (5 bases). CDR3 size: 14 residues. V lost 5 bases and J lost 2, with 16 bases in between. Germline CDR1 and CDR2: DFQATT and SNEGSKA (reference sequence). The CDR3 bases are TGCAGTGCTGGGGTCAGGGCAGGGACCTACGAGCAGTACTTC. Its protein is CSAGVRAGTYEQYF.

In regard to this clonotype: This could be a read error, since a much larger clone is one nucleotide away. The chain employs TRBV5-1 and TRBJ1-2, with 9 bases aligning to TRBD1. CDR1 and CDR2 from the germline V gene are SGHRS and YFSETQ. The CDR3 runs 14 residues. CDR3 region: CVSSTSGTGNGYTF. CDR3 in DNA: TGCGTCAGCAGCACGAGCGGGACAGGGAACGGCTACACCTTC. The full variable domain, its missing parts supplied by reference TRBV5-1 and TRBJ1-2, is KAGVTQTPRYLIKTRGQQVTLSCSPISGHRSVSWYQQTPGQGLQFLFEYFSETQRNKGNFPGRFSGRQFSNSRSEMNVSTLELGDSALYLCVSSTSGTGNGYTFGSGTRLTVV.

Comment on this clonotype: At one boundary the junction diverges from the germline segment, which might be a read error. V is TRBV9 and J is TRBJ2-5; 8 bases agree with TRBD2. The CDR3 totals 17 residues. Looked up from germline, CDR1 is SGDLS and CDR2 is YYNGEE. CDR3 sequence reads: CASSVGGAGAFQETQYF. The CDR3 region has the DNA TGCGCCAGCAGCGTAGGCGGAGCGGGGGCCTTCCAAGAGACCCAGTACTTC.